The entry that follows covers one TCR beta chain sequence. Participants came from some 23 US areas, aged roughly 18 to 89 years. Cohorts were assigned according to the clinical history that participants reported. The V gene's germline CDR1 is GTSNPN and CDR2 SVGIG (reference sequence). With 2 bases removed from V and 3 bases from J, the gap between germline ends came to 8 bases. This CDR3 has 12 residues. This entry is derived from a study of blood T cell repertoires in COVID-19. Overall study context: COVID-19 samples collected from the United States, Italy and Spain covered acute and convalescent phases. PBMCs, B-cell-depleted T cells, or T cells provided the cDNA or gDNA that made up the material.

Measured with immunoSEQ multiplex PCR; TCRdb has only the in-frame clones, and not every one. The repertoire holds some 330,000 clones, 70% to 90% seen once, with around 1.9% in the top ten. The origin of this receptor is a man aged 40-49 years in a cohort exposed to, infected with or recovered from COVID-19 (not recorded which). The chain links TRBV30 to TRBJ2-7; TRBD1 might be the D (5 bases). The specimen was PBMCs or T cells enriched from blood (not recorded which). DNA for the CDR3: TGTGCCTGGAGTCTAAGGGGCTACGAGCAGTACTTC. Translation: CAWSLRGYEQYF.